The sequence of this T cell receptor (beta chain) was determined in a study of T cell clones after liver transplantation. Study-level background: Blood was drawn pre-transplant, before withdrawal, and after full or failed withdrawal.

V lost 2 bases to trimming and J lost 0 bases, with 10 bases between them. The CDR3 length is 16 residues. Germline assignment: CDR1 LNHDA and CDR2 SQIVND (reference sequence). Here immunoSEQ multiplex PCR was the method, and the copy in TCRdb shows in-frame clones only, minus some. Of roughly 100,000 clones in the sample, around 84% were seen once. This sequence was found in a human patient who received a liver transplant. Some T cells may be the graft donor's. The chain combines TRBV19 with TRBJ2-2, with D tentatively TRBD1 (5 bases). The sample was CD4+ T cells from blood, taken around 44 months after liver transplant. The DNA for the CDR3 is TGTGCCAGTAGTATAATAAGCAGGGCGAACACCGGGGAGCTGTTTTTT. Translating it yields CASSIISRANTGELFF.